The rows below give T cell receptor beta chains drawn from one sample of a study of cytomegalovirus exposure and HLA in healthy donors. The table came from immunoSEQ multiplex PCR; TCRdb's copy has only in-frame clones and leaves some out. The data hold approximately 190,000 clones, with about 81% observed a single time. Sequenced material: PBMCs. These receptor sequences come from a woman between 18 and 30 years old in good health and CMV-seronegative. Each CDR3 is given with its conserved first and last residue. Fields, in order: CDR3 protein, V gene, CDR3 length, D gene, J gene. D genes are given only for firm matches.

CDR3: CAISRGDQETQYF; V: TRBV10-3; length: 13; D: TRBD2; J: TRBJ2-5
CDR3: CASSLRVVGLAGGSSYNEQFF; V: TRBV27; length: 21; D: TRBD2; J: TRBJ2-1
CDR3: CASSPLGAGAFF; V: TRBV18; length: 12; D: NA; J: TRBJ1-1
CDR3: CASSFRPGTGKETQYF; V: TRBV7-3; length: 16; D: TRBD1; J: TRBJ2-5
CDR3: CATDSGGDTDTQYF; V: TRBV10-3; length: 14; D: TRBD2; J: TRBJ2-3
CDR3: CASSTTPGTVNSPLHF; V: TRBV19; length: 16; D: TRBD1; J: TRBJ1-6
CDR3: CASSEESSGGPETQYF; V: TRBV10-1; length: 16; D: TRBD2; J: TRBJ2-5
CDR3: CASSPLLAGGSLSDEQYF; V: TRBV18; length: 18; D: TRBD2; J: TRBJ2-7
CDR3: CASTGGGTYEQYF; V: TRBV10-2; length: 13; D: TRBD2; J: TRBJ2-7
CDR3: CASSSGTVFGYTF; V: TRBV6-6; length: 13; D: TRBD1; J: TRBJ1-2
CDR3: CASSEVGGYTEAFF; V: TRBV6-1; length: 14; D: NA; J: TRBJ1-1
CDR3: CASSPGAADYEQYF; V: TRBV7-9; length: 14; D: NA; J: TRBJ2-7
CDR3: CASSGTGGSYGYTF; V: TRBV19; length: 14; D: TRBD1; J: TRBJ1-2
CDR3: CASSYWGGDTDTQYF; V: TRBV6-6; length: 15; D: NA; J: TRBJ2-3
CDR3: CASSPLTSPGGQNEQFF; V: TRBV27; length: 17; D: NA; J: TRBJ2-1
CDR3: CSAGDGYTF; V: TRBV20-1; length: 9; D: NA; J: TRBJ1-2